A single sample gave rise to the 30 T cell receptor beta chains below, sequenced in a study of blood T cell repertoires in COVID-19. Clones were sequenced by immunoSEQ multiplex PCR, and TCRdb holds only the in-frame ones, with some missing. This sample yields about 150,000 clones, of which roughly 86% are seen a single time; around 2.5% belongs to the top ten. The sequenced sample consisted of peripheral blood. The receptors were sampled from a woman of 80 years or more with COVID-19, enrolled during active disease.

The gene calls are TRBV7-6 and TRBJ1-6; D is perhaps TRBD1 (5 bases). CDR1 is SGHVS and CDR2 is FNYEAQ in the germline V gene. The CDR3 loop spans 16 amino acids. Trimming shortened V by 5 bases and J by 7 bases, and 18 bases separated the two germline ends. The CDR3 here is CASSPNGAALNSPLHF. In nucleotides, the CDR3 is TGTGCCAGCAGCCCAAATGGGGCAGCCCTAAATTCACCCCTCCACTTT.

J is TRBJ2-3 and V is TRBV5-4; 10 bases map to TRBD2. Germline V gives CDR1 SGHNT, CDR2 YYREEE (reference sequence). The CDR3 is 17 residues long. With 2 bases clipped from V and 0 bases from J, the junction kept 6 bases outside the gene matches. The CDR3 DNA is TGTGCCAGCAGCTTTAGCGGGAGGAGAACTAGCACAGATACGCAGTATTTT. Its protein is CASSFSGRRTSTDTQYF.

This clone was detected only a few times. This chain uses TRBV4-3 with TRBJ2-1; 11 bases align to TRBD2. The CDR3 totals 20 residues. Germline CDR1 is LGHNA and CDR2 is YSLEER. J gave up 2 bases and V 0 bases, and 12 bases lay outside the gene matches. CDR3 bases: TGCGCCAGCAGCCAAGAGCACGTACTAGCGGGAGTGCGCACCTACAATGAGCAGTTCTTC. It encodes CASSQEHVLAGVRTYNEQFF.

The chain carries TRBV4-1 and TRBJ2-5, with TRBD2 as a possible D gene (5 bases). This CDR3 contains 15 residues. Germline assignment: CDR1 MGHRA and CDR2 YSYEKL. Trimming removed 0 bases from V and 5 bases from J, with 13 bases in between. CDR3 residues: CASSQESRTGETQYF. DNA of the CDR3: TGCGCCAGCAGCCAAGAATCCCGAACGGGGGAGACCCAGTACTTC.

The chain couples TRBV9 to TRBJ2-6; the match to TRBD1 covers 8 bases. This CDR3 region has 19 residues. The V and J ends lost 3 bases and 2 bases, in that order; junction bases with no gene match: 13. Germline CDR1 and CDR2: SGDLS and YYNGEE. The CDR3 DNA sequence: TGTGCCAGCAGCGGGGGTCAAGGACAGGGAAGGGCTGGGGCCAACGTCCTGACTTTC. It translates to CASSGGQGQGRAGANVLTF.

This clone was seen just once. The CDR3 sequence: CASSYRGGYGYTF. CDR3 bases: TGTGCCAGCAGTTACAGGGGGGGCTATGGCTACACCTTC. The chain links TRBV6-5 to TRBJ1-2, with D perhaps TRBD1 (6 bases). The V gene lost 2 bases and the J gene lost 4 bases, with 8 bases spanning the gap. This CDR3 region has 13 residues. CDR1 and CDR2 from the germline V gene are MNHEY and SVGAGI.

This chain links TRBV11-2 with TRBJ1-1, with TRBD1 matching 7 bases. The CDR3 is 14 residues long. Per the germline V gene, CDR1 is SGHAT and CDR2 is FQNNGV. V shed 5 bases, J shed 6 bases, and the junction held 9 bases outside the gene matches. CDR3 nucleotide sequence: TGTGCCAGCAGCCCCGGACAGGACTACTCTGAAGCTTTCTTT. This encodes CASSPGQDYSEAFF.

The genes are TRBV11-2 and TRBJ2-7, with D possibly matching TRBD2 (7 bases). V was shortened by 5 bases and J by 6 bases, with 23 bases between the two germline ends. The CDR3 is 16 residues long. Germline CDR1 is SGHAT and CDR2 is FQNNGV. The CDR3, as DNA: TGTGCCAGCAGCCCTAGAGGGGGGGAAAAACCATTCGAGCAGTACTTC. Its translation: CASSPRGGEKPFEQYF.

The rearrangement uses TRBV5-1 and TRBJ1-1, with D possibly matching TRBD1 (5 bases). Germline CDR1 and CDR2: SGHRS and YFSETQ. V was pared by 6 bases and J by 1 base, with 16 bases between. The CDR3 length is 15 residues. The DNA of the CDR3 is TGCGCCAGCACCCTCCGCCAGGGTGGGAACACTGAAGCTTTCTTT. Its translation: CASTLRQGGNTEAFF.

The chain employs TRBV3-1 (or the pseudogene TRBV3-2) and TRBJ2-7, with D hard to call. V shed 1 base and J shed 3 bases, with 16 bases lying between them. The CDR3 runs 16 residues. Per germline, CDR1 LGHDT and CDR2 YNNKEL (reference sequence). DNA for the CDR3: TGTGCCAGCAGCCAAGGCCCTATGGGCCGCAGCTACGAGCAGTACTTC. Translation: CASSQGPMGRSYEQYF.

The chain employs TRBV5-1 and TRBJ2-2; TRBD1 matches at 7 bases. V lost 5 bases and J lost 2; bases outside the gene matches: 9. CDR1 SGHRS and CDR2 YFSETQ come from the germline V gene. This CDR3 comprises 16 residues. CDR3 DNA sequence: TGCGCCAGCAGTTTGACCGGGACAGCTAACACCGGGGAGCTGTTTTTT. This encodes CASSLTGTANTGELFF.

This chain joins TRBV28 and TRBJ2-5; D gene unclear. CDR1 and CDR2 from the germline V gene are MDHEN and SYDVKM. Trimming took off 1 base at V and 7 bases at J, with 7 bases between the two ends. This CDR3 has 12 residues. CDR3: CASSLLSGTQYF. The DNA of the CDR3 is TGTGCCAGCAGTTTATTATCGGGGACCCAGTACTTC.

This chain connects TRBV11-2 to TRBJ1-2; 9 nucleotides agree with TRBD1. Germline assignment: CDR1 SGHAT and CDR2 FQNNGV. The CDR3 is made up of 15 amino acids. J lost 7 bases, V lost 5 bases, and 11 bases had no gene match. The CDR3 loop reads CASSGHRGLIGGYTF. The CDR3 DNA reads TGTGCCAGCAGCGGTCACAGGGGGCTAATTGGTGGCTACACCTTC.

V and J are TRBV6-5 and TRBJ2-5; 9 bases fit TRBD1. Germline V gene data show CDR1 as MNHEY and CDR2 as SVGAGI. The length of the CDR3 is 14 residues. J was trimmed by 4 bases and V by 5 bases; bases with no gene match: 5. CDR3 coding DNA: TGTGCCAGCAGTAGACAGGACAGGGGAGAGACCCAGTACTTC. Residues: CASSRQDRGETQYF.

There are a few counts of this clone. The chain combines TRBV6-6 with TRBJ1-2; maybe TRBD1 (5 bases). Trimming took 0 bases from V and 3 from J, leaving 11 bases between them. Germline CDR1 and CDR2: MNHNY and SVGAGI (reference sequence). The length of the CDR3 is 15 residues. CDR3 region: CASSYSGRADYGYTF. As DNA, the CDR3 is TGTGCCAGCAGTTACTCTGGCAGGGCGGACTATGGCTACACCTTC.

This clone showed up just once. The chain employs TRBV3-1 (or the pseudogene TRBV3-2) and TRBJ2-7; TRBD2 agrees at 10 bases. CDR1 is LGHDT, CDR2 YNNKEL, per germline (reference sequence). Losses at the gene ends were 1 base for V and 6 bases for J; bases not matched to a gene: 6. The CDR3 runs 15 residues. The CDR3 DNA follows: TGTGCCAGCAGCCAAGCACCTAGCGGGAGCCCCGAGCAGTACTTC. Its protein product is CASSQAPSGSPEQYF.

This clone was picked up one time. This chain connects TRBV3-1 (or the pseudogene TRBV3-2) to TRBJ1-5; D remains unclear. Trimming shortened V by 4 bases and J by 8 bases, and 15 bases separated the two germline ends. The germline V gene encodes CDR1 LGHDT and CDR2 YNNKEL (reference sequence). The CDR3 sequence is 14 residues long. Written as DNA, the CDR3 is TGTGCCAGCAGCCCGAGTTGGCCCGGAGAGCCCCAGCATTTT. Its translation is CASSPSWPGEPQHF.

This rearrangement joins TRBV2 to TRBJ2-3, with no clear D. The germline V gene has CDR1 SNHLY and CDR2 FYNNEI. V was shortened by 7 bases and J by 1 base, with 9 bases between the two germline ends. The CDR3 has 13 amino acids. CDR3 coding DNA: TGTGCCAGCAACGGGTATGGCACAGATACGCAGTATTTT. Translated: CASNGYGTDTQYF.

J is TRBJ1-1 and V is TRBV6-2 or TRBV6-3; D might be TRBD1 (5 bases). The CDR3 sequence is 13 residues long. CDR1 and CDR2 from the germline V gene are MNHEY and SVGEGT. V was cut by 4 bases and J by 0 bases, with 6 bases left in between. The CDR3 DNA sequence: TGTGCCAGCAGTTTGGGGCTGAACACTGAAGCTTTCTTT. It encodes CASSLGLNTEAFF.

This clone was counted a single time. With a much larger clone just one base away, this may be a read error. Other DNA sequences within the sample encode an identical CDR3. This sequence joins TRBV19 and TRBJ1-5, with D unclear. V was shortened by 3 bases and J by 5 bases, with 5 bases between the two germline ends. CDR3 size: 12 residues. Germline CDR1 reads LNHDA; CDR2 reads SQIVND (reference sequence). In DNA, the CDR3 is TGTGCCAGTAGTATCCGGGATCAGCCCCAGCATTTT. This sequence encodes CASSIRDQPQHF.

V gene TRBV12-3 or TRBV12-4 combines with J gene TRBJ2-7, with D maybe TRBD1 (6 bases). This CDR3 region has 13 residues. V was shortened by 6 bases and J by 6 bases, with 15 bases between the two germline ends. The CDR3 spells CASSRLQGREQYF. CDR3 in DNA: TGTGCCAGCAGCCGACTACAGGGCCGCGAGCAGTACTTC.

The genes are TRBV18 and TRBJ1-2; 9 bases line up with TRBD1. Per germline, CDR1 KGHSH and CDR2 LQKENI. This CDR3 contains 17 residues. J gave up 6 bases and V 3 bases, and 14 bases lay outside the gene matches. The CDR3 is CASSPALLGQGQDGYTF. For the CDR3, the DNA is TGTGCCAGCTCACCCGCTCTATTGGGACAGGGACAAGATGGCTACACCTTC.

The rearrangement links TRBV7-9 to TRBJ1-5; tentatively, D is TRBD1 (5 bases). The germline gives CDR1 SEHNR, CDR2 FQNEAQ (reference sequence). The CDR3 consists of 15 residues. The V and J ends lost 2 bases and 5 bases respectively, with 13 bases between them. The CDR3 DNA reads as TGTGCCAGCAGCTTACAGGGTCTAGTGGATCAGCCCCAGCATTTT. Amino acid sequence: CASSLQGLVDQPQHF.

CDR3: CASSLSTGSHYGYTF. The CDR3 DNA sequence: TGTGCCAGCAGTTTATCAACAGGGTCTCACTATGGCTACACCTTC. V gene TRBV27 combines with J gene TRBJ1-2; tentatively, D is TRBD1 (6 bases). Trimming took off 0 bases at V and 3 bases at J, with 11 bases between the two ends. The CDR3 loop spans 15 amino acids. CDR1 and CDR2 (germline): MNHEY, SMNVEV (reference sequence).

The chain uses TRBV6-2 or TRBV6-3 and TRBJ1-1; D uncertain. The ends were cut back, 0 bases at V and 4 bases at J, with 15 bases in the middle. The CDR3 runs 16 residues. Germline CDR1 is MNHEY and CDR2 is SVGEGT. The CDR3 coding sequence is TGTGCCAGCAGTTACTCCCCGGGAGGGAGGGCCACTGAAGCTTTCTTT. This sequence encodes CASSYSPGGRATEAFF.

The rearrangement links TRBV6-5 to TRBJ1-2; TRBD1 might be the D (5 bases). V was pared by 0 bases and J by 4 bases, with 12 bases between. There are 15 residues in the CDR3. The V gene's germline CDR1 is MNHEY and CDR2 SVGAGI. CDR3: CASSYSAGGSYGYTF. The CDR3 DNA reads TGTGCCAGCAGTTACTCAGCGGGGGGGAGCTATGGCTACACCTTC.

Of note for this clone: This sample also contains other DNA sequences that code for the same CDR3. The J gene is TRBJ1-1, the V gene TRBV9; 9 bases match TRBD1. This CDR3 is built from 14 residues. J gave up 7 bases and V 0 bases, and 4 bases lay outside the gene matches. The V gene's germline CDR1 is SGDLS and CDR2 YYNGEE. CDR3 sequence: CASSVGDRVGEAFF. The CDR3 DNA reads as TGTGCCAGCAGCGTAGGGGACAGGGTTGGTGAAGCTTTCTTT.

This chain joins TRBV7-9 and TRBJ1-1; D uncertain. V gave up 3 bases and J gave up 1 base, with 12 bases separating them. Germline V gene lookup returns CDR1 SEHNR and CDR2 FQNEAQ (reference sequence). The CDR3 runs 15 residues. This CDR3 reads CASSFYRRENTEAFF. DNA of the CDR3: TGTGCCAGCAGCTTCTATCGGAGAGAGAACACTGAAGCTTTCTTT. The variable domain in full, completed from reference TRBV7-9 and TRBJ1-1, reads DTGVSQNPRHKITKRGQNVTFRCDPISEHNRLYWYRQTLGQGPEFLTYFQNEAQLEKSRLLSDRFSAERPKGSFSTLEIQRTEQGDSAMYLCASSFYRRENTEAFFGQGTRLTVV.

V and J are TRBV24-1 and TRBJ2-2, with 7 bases identical to TRBD2. The germline gives CDR1 KGHDR, CDR2 SFDVKD. This CDR3 is 15 amino acids long. Trimming cost V 3 bases and J 6 bases; bases outside gene matches: 6. As DNA, the CDR3 is TGTGCCACCAGTGATGCCGGGGGGAATCCCGGGGAGCTGTTTTTT. Translated, it gives CATSDAGGNPGELFF.

This chain joins TRBV5-1 and TRBJ2-2; possibly TRBD2 for D (5 bases). The germline V and J ends were trimmed by 7 bases and 3 bases, with 13 bases remaining between them. CDR1 is SGHRS, CDR2 YFSETQ, per germline. This CDR3 spans 14 amino acids. The CDR3 loop is CASLGGRDTGELFF. The CDR3 DNA sequence: TGCGCCAGCCTCGGCGGGCGCGACACCGGGGAGCTGTTTTTT.